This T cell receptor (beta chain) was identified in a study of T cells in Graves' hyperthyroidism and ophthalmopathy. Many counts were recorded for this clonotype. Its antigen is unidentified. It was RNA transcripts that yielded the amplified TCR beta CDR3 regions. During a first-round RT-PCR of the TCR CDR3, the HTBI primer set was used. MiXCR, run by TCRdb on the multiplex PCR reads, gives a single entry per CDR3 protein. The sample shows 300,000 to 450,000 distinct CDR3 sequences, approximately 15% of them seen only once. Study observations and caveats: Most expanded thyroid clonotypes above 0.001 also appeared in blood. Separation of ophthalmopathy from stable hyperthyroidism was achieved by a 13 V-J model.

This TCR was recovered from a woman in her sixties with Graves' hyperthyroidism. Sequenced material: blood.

Here the CDR3 reads CASRGQAGFVAFF. CDR3 nucleotide sequence: TGTGCCAGCAGGGGACAGGCTGGCTTCGTTGCTTTCTTT. This sequence joins TRBV27 and TRBJ1-1; the match to TRBD1 covers 8 bases. CDR1 is MNHEY, CDR2 SMNVEV, per germline (reference sequence). This CDR3 comprises 13 residues. V lost 6 bases, J lost 11 bases, and 11 bases stayed unmatched.